The clone carrying this T cell receptor (beta chain) was seen a handful of times. Only in-frame clones appear in the TCRdb table, and some are missing; sequencing was by immunoSEQ multiplex PCR. The data hold 150,000 to 200,000 clones, with 70% to 85% observed a single time. This entry comes from a study of blood T cell repertoires in COVID-19. Germline assignment: CDR1 MGHRA and CDR2 YSYEKL. The CDR3 contains 13 residues. Trimming stripped 1 base from V and 9 bases from J, with 10 bases between. This TCR was sampled from a woman over 75 with acute or convalescent COVID-19. The specimen was peripheral blood. The chain recombines TRBV4-1 with TRBJ2-1, with D possibly being TRBD1 (6 bases). The CDR3 is CASSQAQGGEQFF. CDR3 in DNA: TGCGCCAGCAGCCAAGCTCAAGGGGGTGAGCAGTTCTTC.